This T cell receptor (beta chain) was profiled in a study of T cells in Graves' hyperthyroidism and ophthalmopathy. Overall study findings and caveats: Model output signaled ophthalmopathy a median 6.5 months ahead of onset.

Researchers took RNA transcripts and amplified the TCR beta CDR3 regions from them. When the TCR CDR3 underwent first-round RT-PCR, the HTBI primer set was used. TCRdb reprocessed the multiplex PCR reads with MiXCR, giving one entry per CDR3 protein. The table lists about 840,000 distinct CDR3 sequences, more than 30% of them singletons. Stable hyperthyroidism: no ophthalmopathy progression over 18 months of follow-up. Diagnosing involved the use of clinical symptoms, serum thyroxine and TRAb, thyroid ultrasound and orbital computed tomography. Fresh peripheral blood, approximately 9.6 ml, yielded the PBMCs. The sample holds a few counts of this clonotype. Its antigen is still unknown. Trimming took 7 bases from V and 11 from J; bases not matched to a gene: 11. This CDR3 contains 13 residues.

The chain is built from TRBV12-3 or TRBV12-4 and TRBJ1-1; 9 bases fit TRBD1. This receptor was taken from a man between 18 and 29 years old with Graves' hyperthyroidism. The sequenced material came from blood. Here the CDR3 reads CASTPDRGRSAFF. The DNA for the CDR3 is TGTGCCAGCACCCCGGACAGGGGAAGGTCGGCTTTCTTT.